This T cell receptor (beta chain) was identified during a study of cytomegalovirus exposure and HLA in healthy donors. The overall study: T cells numbering around 180 million yielded approximately 100 million unique TCR beta sequences in an earlier analysis.

Findings and caveats of the study: Sequence variants that were highly shared formed a cluster that was likely a sequencing artifact. Clonal expansion was found to be greater in HLA-associated TCR beta chains than in equally common others in a later analysis. Reportedly, a later analysis found an Asian-associated ancestry cluster had fewer N-insertions than the roughly 630-donor mean.

PCR amplification relied on 60 Vbeta primers (plus 13 Jbeta primers). Sequencing was performed with immunoSEQ multiplex PCR; in TCRdb, only in-frame clones are kept and a portion is missing. The sample has some 150,000 clones; around 10% are singletons. CDR3 length equals 17 residues. J was trimmed by 4 bases and V by 3 bases; bases with no gene match: 11. Germline CDR1 GTSNPN, CDR2 SVGIG (reference sequence). As regards this clone: What it binds is not known.

The genes are TRBV30 and TRBJ2-3; 12 bases fit TRBD1. The specimen sequenced was PBMCs. The TCR comes from a man in his fifties or sixties in good health and CMV-seronegative. CDR3 region: CAWRTIHRDRGPDTQYF. Written as DNA, the CDR3 is TGTGCCTGGAGGACGATTCACCGGGACAGGGGGCCAGATACGCAGTATTTT.